Listed here are 15 T cell receptor beta chains from one sample, sequenced in a study of blood T cell repertoires in COVID-19. TCRdb's table, derived via immunoSEQ multiplex PCR, lists solely in-frame clones and lacks some. The table records over 200,000 clones, approximately 80% of them present only once. Material: PBMCs or T cells enriched from blood (not recorded which). The receptors derive from a man aged 35 to 55 who had recovered from COVID-19.

J is TRBJ1-1 and V is TRBV12-5; D remains unclear. Between the trimmed V and J ends, which lost 2 bases and 4 bases, there was a span of 8 bases. CDR3 length equals 13 residues. Germline lookup yields CDR1 LGHNT and CDR2 FRNRAP. CDR3 DNA: TGTGCTAGTGGTTTGTTCGAACTCACTGAAGCTTTCTTT. Encoded protein: CASGLFELTEAFF.

This clone was counted between two and nine times. The chain uses TRBV10-3 and TRBJ2-5; a possible D gene is TRBD2 (6 bases). V gave up 2 bases and J gave up 5 bases, with 9 bases separating them. Germline CDR1 and CDR2: ENHRY and SYGVKD. The CDR3 is 13 amino acids. CDR3 residues: CAISEGGMETQYF. The CDR3 DNA follows: TGTGCCATCAGTGAGGGCGGGATGGAGACCCAGTACTTC.

The chain couples TRBV6-5 to TRBJ1-4; no reliable D call. Germline assignment: CDR1 MNHEY and CDR2 SVGAGI. Trimming shortened V by 5 bases and J by 7 bases, and 11 bases separated the two germline ends. The CDR3 has 13 residues. CDR3 sequence: CASSPRETEKLFF. CDR3 DNA sequence: TGTGCCAGCAGTCCAAGGGAGACTGAAAAACTGTTTTTT.

This clone was seen just once. The rearrangement joins TRBV2 to TRBJ2-1; the D is unclear. Deletions cut 4 bases from V and 0 bases from J, with 10 bases between. The CDR3 consists of 15 residues. The germline V gene encodes CDR1 SNHLY and CDR2 FYNNEI. The CDR3 DNA is TGTGCCAGCAGTGTTGCCGCGAGCTCCTACAATGAGCAGTTCTTC. It specifies CASSVAASSYNEQFF.

This clone turned up a few times. The genes are TRBV24-1 and TRBJ2-1; 7 positions match TRBD2. The junction had 4 bases not matched to a gene; V was cut back by 8 bases and J by 4 bases. Germline V gene lookup returns CDR1 KGHDR and CDR2 SFDVKD. The length of the CDR3 is 13 residues. The CDR3 DNA is TGTGCCACCATGGGGGGGAGATACAATGAGCAGTTCTTC. Its translation: CATMGGRYNEQFF.

This sequence joins TRBV9 and TRBJ2-3, with D possibly TRBD1 on 6 matching bases. V was shortened by 0 bases and J by 3 bases, with 11 bases between the two germline ends. The germline CDR1 and CDR2 sequences are SGDLS and YYNGEE. This CDR3 comprises 15 residues. The CDR3 DNA sequence: TGTGCCAGCAGCGTAGCAGGGGCCGGGACAGATACGCAGTATTTT. This encodes CASSVAGAGTDTQYF. The full variable domain, rest sourced from reference TRBV9 and TRBJ2-3, is DSGVTQTPKHLITATGQRVTLRCSPRSGDLSVYWYQQSLDQGLQFLIQYYNGEERAKGNILERFSAQQFPDLHSELNLSSLELGDSALYFCASSVAGAGTDTQYFGPGTRLTVL.

The rearrangement uses TRBV9 and TRBJ2-7; TRBD1 might be the D (5 bases). This CDR3 comprises 14 residues. Germline values: CDR1 SGDLS, CDR2 YYNGEE. Trimming stripped 0 bases from V and 3 bases from J, with 10 bases between. CDR3 coding DNA: TGTGCCAGCAGCGTAGCATGGGGCAGCTACGAGCAGTACTTC. It encodes CASSVAWGSYEQYF.

This chain uses TRBV28 with TRBJ1-5; D is ambiguous. CDR3 length: 12 amino acids. CDR1 and CDR2 from the germline V gene are MDHEN and SYDVKM. The ends were cut back, 5 bases at V and 5 bases at J, with 7 bases in the middle. CDR3 in amino acids: CASSRSYQPQHF. CDR3 coding DNA: TGTGCCAGCAGTCGGAGCTATCAGCCCCAGCATTTT.

This chain links TRBV2 with TRBJ2-3; 10 bases align to TRBD2. Germline CDR1 reads SNHLY; CDR2 reads FYNNEI. V dropped 5 bases and J dropped 5; count of bases not matched to a gene: 10. This CDR3 contains 16 residues. In nucleotides, the CDR3 is TGTGCCAGCAGTCAGGTCACTAGCGGGGCCGGAGATACGCAGTATTTT. The encoded protein is CASSQVTSGAGDTQYF.

The chain joins TRBV19 to TRBJ2-7; TRBD1 is a possible D gene (6 bases). The ends were cut back, 8 bases at V and 2 bases at J, with 16 bases in the middle. From germline, CDR1 is LNHDA and CDR2 SQIVND (reference sequence). The CDR3 is 14 amino acids. The CDR3 reads CASATRDKAYEQYF. In nucleotides, the CDR3 is TGTGCCAGTGCGACCCGGGACAAAGCCTACGAGCAGTACTTC.

The V and J genes are TRBV3-1 (or the pseudogene TRBV3-2) and TRBJ1-1; 12 nucleotides align to TRBD1. The CDR3 is 15 amino acids. V lost 4 bases to trimming and J lost 9 bases; unmatched junction nucleotides: 9. Germline V gene sequence: CDR1 LGHDT, CDR2 YNNKEL (reference sequence). The CDR3 nucleotides are TGTGCCAGCAGCCGCCCGGGGACAGGGGGCGTTCAAGCTTTCTTT. Protein sequence: CASSRPGTGGVQAFF.

This clone has more than one count but fewer than ten. This chain uses TRBV12-5 with TRBJ1-5, with 9 nucleotides matching TRBD1. The CDR3 loop spans 13 amino acids. Germline assignment: CDR1 LGHNT and CDR2 FRNRAP. V trimming: 8 bases; J trimming: 6 bases; junction bases outside the gene matches: 5. CDR3 amino acids: CASNRDRVQPQHF. CDR3 sequence (DNA): TGTGCTAGTAACCGGGACAGGGTTCAGCCCCAGCATTTT.

J is TRBJ2-7 and V is TRBV3-1 (or the pseudogene TRBV3-2); TRBD2 aligns across 7 bases. V lost 2 bases to trimming and J lost 7 bases; unmatched junction nucleotides: 14. CDR1 LGHDT and CDR2 YNNKEL come from the germline V gene (reference sequence). This CDR3 region has 16 residues. The CDR3 is CASSQNPGGLMREQYF. The CDR3 bases are TGTGCCAGCAGCCAAAATCCCGGGGGGTTGATGAGGGAGCAGTACTTC.

The chain employs TRBV19 and TRBJ1-5; D may be TRBD1 (5 bases). The CDR3 contains 15 residues. CDR1 is LNHDA and CDR2 is SQIVND in the germline V gene (reference sequence). V shed 5 bases and J shed 0 bases, with 11 bases lying between them. For the CDR3, the DNA is TGTGCCAGTAGTCCTCAGGGCATTAGCAATCAGCCCCAGCATTTT. Translation gives CASSPQGISNQPQHF.

A single count supports this clone. The V gene is TRBV11-2, the J gene TRBJ2-7, with 12 bases lining up with TRBD2. This CDR3 is 15 amino acids long. Germline CDR1 is SGHAT and CDR2 is FQNNGV. Trimming removed 5 bases from V and 4 bases from J; junction bases left unmatched: 6. The CDR3 nucleotides read TGTGCCAGCAGCCCACTAGCGGGAGGCTTTTACGAGCAGTACTTC. It is translated as CASSPLAGGFYEQYF.